This is a list of T cell receptor beta chains from one sample in a study of PD-L1 blockade in urothelial cancer. Generated by immunoSEQ multiplex PCR, the TCRdb table keeps only in-frame clones and is missing some. The repertoire holds about 130,000 clones, with around 85% as singletons. The sample consisted of PBMCs, taken around atezolizumab (anti-PD-L1) treatment. The receptors derive from a man in his fifties or sixties with urothelial cancer. The CDR3 runs from the conserved cysteine through the conserved F or W. Each record gives: J gene, V gene, clone size, CDR3 protein. Rows give clone size only sometimes, using once, few, many, or a class for an expanded clone.

TRBJ2-1,TRBV10-3,-,CAIGSGGLYNEQFF
TRBJ2-5,TRBV7-9,-,CATKEGLGETQYF
TRBJ1-6,TRBV18,-,CASSPSVSYNSPLHF
TRBJ2-7,TRBV10-2,-,CATRLAGSYEQYF
TRBJ1-4,TRBV11-2,once,CASSWGQGFTNEKLFF
TRBJ2-5,TRBV5-1,-,CASSSTGGEETQYF
TRBJ2-1,TRBV6-5,-,CASSYIAGNEQFF
TRBJ1-3,TRBV15,-,CATSATGFSGNTIYF
TRBJ2-1,TRBV21-1,many,CASIGLQSHGGEQFF
TRBJ1-5,TRBV7-6,medium-sized,CASSPYRGQPQHF
TRBJ2-5,TRBV11-2,-,CASSPTGGGFQETQYF
TRBJ1-4,TRBV29-1,-,CSARLTSSEKLFF
TRBJ1-5,TRBV19,few,CASRRRQHNQPQHF
TRBJ2-7,TRBV6-5,-,CASRKGREALYEQYF
TRBJ1-5,TRBV18,-,CASSGRQYSNQPQHF
TRBJ1-6,TRBV18,-,CASSPIDRTYNSPLHF
TRBJ2-7,TRBV2,few,CASSSLEQYF
TRBJ2-5,TRBV30,-,CAWSQKGASETQYF
TRBJ1-4,TRBV4-1,-,CASSRKAPTNEKLFF
TRBJ2-7,TRBV7-9,-,CAASGVRSEQYF
TRBJ1-6,TRBV6-5,-,CASSYRYSYNSPLHF
TRBJ2-7,TRBV7-3,-,CASSLGAGGPHEQYF
TRBJ2-7,TRBV25-1,once,CASSFGSYEQYF
TRBJ2-7,TRBV5-1,-,CASSYREASYEQYF
TRBJ1-5,TRBV18,-,CASSPGTGGQYNQPQHF
TRBJ1-6,TRBV6-1,-,CASSDPGRGNSPLHF
TRBJ2-1,TRBV5-1,-,CASSSGRGGREGLNEQFF
TRBJ2-7,TRBV5-4,-,CASSSGTGSLAGVDEQYF
TRBJ2-5,TRBV7-6,-,CASRLVSGTQYF
TRBJ1-6,TRBV7-9,-,CASSKGTNPGQDNSPLHF
TRBJ2-5,TRBV7-2,-,CASSRRDGETQYF
TRBJ2-1,TRBV7-2,-,CASSPPRRSHEQFF
TRBJ1-5,TRBV2,-,CASSEGPGVGAGQPQHF
TRBJ1-5,TRBV19,-,CASSMTGDQPQHF
TRBJ2-7,TRBV19,-,CASSVGQGTYEQYF
TRBJ1-2,TRBV9,-,CASSPDRAYGYTF
TRBJ2-2,TRBV2,-,CASSETGGSAGELFF
TRBJ1-5,TRBV28,-,CASSFRKGAYNQPQHF
TRBJ1-2,TRBV6-5,-,CAARTGNYGYTF
TRBJ2-2,TRBV5-1,-,CASSLSSNTGELFF
TRBJ2-1,TRBV27,-,CASSFRREGSEQFF
TRBJ1-6,TRBV27,-,CASSTPPRSRGDNSPLHF
TRBJ1-2,TRBV9,-,CASSPSTGRNYGYTF
TRBJ1-2,TRBV29-1,-,CSGGGQGYGYTF
TRBJ1-1,TRBV6-4,few,CASSASGRTEAFF
TRBJ2-5,TRBV7-9,-,CASSARDRVRETQYF
TRBJ2-1,TRBV9,once,CASSVGLGSNEQFF
TRBJ2-3,TRBV2,once,CASRAPTSTDTQYF
TRBJ1-5,TRBV15,-,CATSDDRGHQPQHF
TRBJ2-7,TRBV7-2,-,CASSLERTTYEQYF
TRBJ2-1,TRBV4-1,-,CASSHHPSGSTDEQFF
TRBJ1-2,TRBV19,-,CASSLRTGLNYGYTF
TRBJ2-7,TRBV5-4,-,CASSLDSNEQYF
TRBJ1-6,TRBV10-3,-,CAISEIDRDNSPLHF
TRBJ1-5,TRBV28,once,CASSTTGQGWSPQHF